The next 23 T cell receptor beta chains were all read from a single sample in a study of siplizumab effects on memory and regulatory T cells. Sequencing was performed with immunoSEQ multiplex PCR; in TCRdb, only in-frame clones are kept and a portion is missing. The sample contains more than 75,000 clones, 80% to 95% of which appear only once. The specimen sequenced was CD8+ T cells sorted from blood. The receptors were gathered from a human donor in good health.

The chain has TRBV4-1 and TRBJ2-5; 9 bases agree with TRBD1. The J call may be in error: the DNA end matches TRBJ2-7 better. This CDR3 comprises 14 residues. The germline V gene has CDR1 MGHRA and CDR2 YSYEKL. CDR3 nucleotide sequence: TGCGCCAGCAGCCCCGGGACAGGGTCCCACGAGCAGTACTTC. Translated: CASSPGTGSHEQYF.

CDR3 nucleotides: TGTGCCAGCAGTTCCGAGGGAATTCTTAATTCACCCCTCCACTTT. This codes for CASSSEGILNSPLHF. V and J are TRBV6-5 and TRBJ1-6; D remains ambiguous. The V and J ends lost 4 bases and 6 bases respectively, with 13 bases between them. CDR3 length equals 15 residues. Germline CDR1 is MNHEY and CDR2 is SVGAGI.

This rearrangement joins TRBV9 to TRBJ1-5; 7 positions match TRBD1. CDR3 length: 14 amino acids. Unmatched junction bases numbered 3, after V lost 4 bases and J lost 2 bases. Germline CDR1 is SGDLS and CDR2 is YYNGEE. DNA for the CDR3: TGTGCCAGCAGCATTACAGGGGGCAATCAGCCCCAGCATTTT. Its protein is CASSITGGNQPQHF.

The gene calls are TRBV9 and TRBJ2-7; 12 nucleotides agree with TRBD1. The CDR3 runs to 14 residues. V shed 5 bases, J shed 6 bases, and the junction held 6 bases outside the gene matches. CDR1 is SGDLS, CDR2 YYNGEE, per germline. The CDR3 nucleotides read TGTGCCAGCAGTACCGGGACAGGGGGCTTCGAGCAGTACTTC. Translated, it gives CASSTGTGGFEQYF.

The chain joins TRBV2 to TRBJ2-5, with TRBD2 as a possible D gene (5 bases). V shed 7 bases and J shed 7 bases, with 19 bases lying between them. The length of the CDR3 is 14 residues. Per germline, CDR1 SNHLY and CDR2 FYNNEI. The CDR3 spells CASTPGGGRGTQYF. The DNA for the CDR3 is TGTGCCAGCACTCCCGGTGGCGGCCGGGGGACCCAGTACTTC.

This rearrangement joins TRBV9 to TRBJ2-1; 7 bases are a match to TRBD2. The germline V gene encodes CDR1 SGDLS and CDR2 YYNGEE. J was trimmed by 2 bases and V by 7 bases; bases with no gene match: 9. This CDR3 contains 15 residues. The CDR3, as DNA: TGTGCCAGCCGGAAAAAAGGACTAGCCTACAATGAGCAGTTCTTC. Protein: CASRKKGLAYNEQFF.

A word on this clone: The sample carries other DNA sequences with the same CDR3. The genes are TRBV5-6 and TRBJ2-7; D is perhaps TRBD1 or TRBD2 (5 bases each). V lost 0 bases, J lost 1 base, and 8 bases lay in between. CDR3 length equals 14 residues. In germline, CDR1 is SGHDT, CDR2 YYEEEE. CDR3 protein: CASSLGDGSYEQYF. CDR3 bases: TGTGCCAGCAGCTTGGGGGACGGATCCTACGAGCAGTACTTC.

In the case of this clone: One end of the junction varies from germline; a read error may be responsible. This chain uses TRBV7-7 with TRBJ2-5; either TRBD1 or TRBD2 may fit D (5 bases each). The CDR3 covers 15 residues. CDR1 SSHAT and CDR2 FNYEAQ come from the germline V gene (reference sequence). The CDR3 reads CASSLADSWGETQYF. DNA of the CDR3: TGTGCTAGCAGCTTAGCCGACTCCTGGGGGGAGACCCAGTACTTC.

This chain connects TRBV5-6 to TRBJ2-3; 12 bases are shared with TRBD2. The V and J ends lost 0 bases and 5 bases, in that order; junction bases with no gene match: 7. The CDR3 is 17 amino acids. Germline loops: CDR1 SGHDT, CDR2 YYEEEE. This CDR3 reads CASSLETSGGRVDTQYF. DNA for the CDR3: TGTGCCAGCAGCTTGGAGACTAGCGGGGGCCGGGTAGATACGCAGTATTTT.

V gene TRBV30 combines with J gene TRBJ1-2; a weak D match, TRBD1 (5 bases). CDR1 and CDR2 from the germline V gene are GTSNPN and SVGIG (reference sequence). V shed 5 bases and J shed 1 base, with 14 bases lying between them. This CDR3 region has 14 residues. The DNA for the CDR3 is TGTGCCTGGGAGACTCAGGGAAGTAACTATGGCTACACCTTC. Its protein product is CAWETQGSNYGYTF.

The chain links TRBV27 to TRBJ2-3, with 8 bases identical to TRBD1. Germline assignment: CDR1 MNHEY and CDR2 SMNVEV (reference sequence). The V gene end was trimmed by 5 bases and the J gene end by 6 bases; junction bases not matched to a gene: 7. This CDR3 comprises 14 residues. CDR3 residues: CASSLRQGWDTQYF. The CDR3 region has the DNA TGTGCCAGCAGTCTCAGACAGGGGTGGGATACGCAGTATTTT.

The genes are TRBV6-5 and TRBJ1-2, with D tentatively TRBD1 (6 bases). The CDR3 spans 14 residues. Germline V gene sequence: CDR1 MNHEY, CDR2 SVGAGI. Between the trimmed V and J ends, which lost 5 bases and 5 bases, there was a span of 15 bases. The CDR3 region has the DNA TGTGCCAGCAGTCAACAGGGTGCTGGGTATGGCTACACCTTC. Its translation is CASSQQGAGYGYTF.

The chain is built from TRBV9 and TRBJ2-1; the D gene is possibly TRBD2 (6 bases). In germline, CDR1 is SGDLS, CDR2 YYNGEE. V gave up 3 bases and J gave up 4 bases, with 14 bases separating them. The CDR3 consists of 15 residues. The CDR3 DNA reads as TGTGCCAGCAGCGCGGGGGACGGGGTGTACAATGAGCAGTTCTTC. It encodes CASSAGDGVYNEQFF.

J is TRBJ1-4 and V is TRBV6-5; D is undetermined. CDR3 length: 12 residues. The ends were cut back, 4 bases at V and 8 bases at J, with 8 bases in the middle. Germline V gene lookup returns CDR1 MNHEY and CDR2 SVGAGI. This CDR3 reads CASSSGREKLFF. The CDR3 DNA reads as TGTGCCAGCAGTTCGGGGAGGGAAAAACTGTTTTTT.

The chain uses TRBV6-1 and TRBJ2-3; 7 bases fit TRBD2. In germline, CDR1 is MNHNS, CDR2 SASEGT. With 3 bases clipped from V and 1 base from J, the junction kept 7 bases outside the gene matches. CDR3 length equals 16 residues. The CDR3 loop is CASSDPYREGTDTQYF. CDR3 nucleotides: TGTGCCAGCAGTGACCCCTACCGGGAGGGCACAGATACGCAGTATTTT.

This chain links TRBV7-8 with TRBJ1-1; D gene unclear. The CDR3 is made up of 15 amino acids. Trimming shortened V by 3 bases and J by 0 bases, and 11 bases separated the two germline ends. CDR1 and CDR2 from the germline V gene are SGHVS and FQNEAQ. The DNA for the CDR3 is TGTGCCAGCAGCTTTTCAGCGGTTCTGAACACTGAAGCTTTCTTT. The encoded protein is CASSFSAVLNTEAFF.

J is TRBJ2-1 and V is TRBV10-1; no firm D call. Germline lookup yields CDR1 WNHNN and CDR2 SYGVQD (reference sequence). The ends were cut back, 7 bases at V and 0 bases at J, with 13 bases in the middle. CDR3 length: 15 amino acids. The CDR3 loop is CASKYRLTSYNEQFF. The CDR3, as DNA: TGCGCCAGCAAATATAGACTTACCTCCTACAATGAGCAGTTCTTC.

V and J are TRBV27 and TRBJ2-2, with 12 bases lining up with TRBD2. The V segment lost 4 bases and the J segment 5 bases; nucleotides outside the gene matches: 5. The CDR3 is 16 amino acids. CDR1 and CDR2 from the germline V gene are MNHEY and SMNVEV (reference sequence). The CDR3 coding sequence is TGTGCCAGCAGTTCCCTCCTAGCGGGAGGGACCGGGGAGCTGTTTTTT. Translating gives CASSSLLAGGTGELFF.

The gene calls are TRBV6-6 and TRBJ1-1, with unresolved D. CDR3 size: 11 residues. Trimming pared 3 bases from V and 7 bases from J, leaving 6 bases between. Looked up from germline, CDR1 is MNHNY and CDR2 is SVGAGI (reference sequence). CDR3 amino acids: CASSYQSEAFF. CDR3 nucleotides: TGTGCCAGCAGTTATCAGAGTGAAGCTTTCTTT.

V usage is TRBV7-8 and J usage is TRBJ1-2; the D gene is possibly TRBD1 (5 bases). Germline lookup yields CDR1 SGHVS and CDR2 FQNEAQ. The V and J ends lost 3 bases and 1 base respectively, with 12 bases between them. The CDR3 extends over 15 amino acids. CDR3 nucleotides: TGTGCCAGCAGCTTCGGTCTGGGACTTAACTATGGCTACACCTTC. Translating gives CASSFGLGLNYGYTF.

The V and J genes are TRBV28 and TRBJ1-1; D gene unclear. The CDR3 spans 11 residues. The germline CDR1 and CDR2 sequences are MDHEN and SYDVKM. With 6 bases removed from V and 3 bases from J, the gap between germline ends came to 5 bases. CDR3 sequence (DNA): TGTGCCAGCAGATCTTACACTGAAGCTTTCTTT. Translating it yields CASRSYTEAFF.

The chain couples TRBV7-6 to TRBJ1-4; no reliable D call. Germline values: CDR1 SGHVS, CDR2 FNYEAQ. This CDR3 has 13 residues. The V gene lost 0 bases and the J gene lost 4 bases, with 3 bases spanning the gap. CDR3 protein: CASSLASNEKLFF. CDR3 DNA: TGTGCCAGCAGCTTAGCCAGTAATGAAAAACTGTTTTTT.

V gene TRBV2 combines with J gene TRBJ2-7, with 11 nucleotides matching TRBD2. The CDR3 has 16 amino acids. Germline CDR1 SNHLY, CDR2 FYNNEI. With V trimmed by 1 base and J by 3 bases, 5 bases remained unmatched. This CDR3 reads CASSEESSGRFYEQYF. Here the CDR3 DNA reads TGTGCCAGCAGTGAAGAGTCTAGCGGGAGGTTCTACGAGCAGTACTTC.